Presented here are 28 T cell receptor beta chains from one specimen sequenced in a study of shared clonotypes between healthy human individuals. This table comes from immunoSEQ multiplex PCR, and its TCRdb copy is limited to in-frame clones, with some not included. The repertoire holds over 950,000 clones, with 60% to 80% as singletons. The specimen sequenced was memory CD4+ T cells from PBMCs. The sample's subset: CD45RA-negative fraction. The receptors come from a man between 18 and 29 years old in good health. Some clones in this sample may be carry-over from other donors' samples.

Worth noting for this clone: This same CDR3 is encoded by further DNA sequences in the sample. The chain joins TRBV7-8 to TRBJ2-7, with 7 bases that match TRBD2. Germline lookup yields CDR1 SGHVS and CDR2 FQNEAQ. CDR3 size: 15 residues. V trimming: 1 base; J trimming: 4 bases; junction bases outside the gene matches: 7. The CDR3 sequence is CASSLGGGRGYEQYF. The CDR3 bases are TGTGCCAGCAGCTTAGGTGGCGGGAGAGGTTACGAGCAGTACTTC. Full variable domain (missing parts from reference TRBV7-8 and TRBJ2-7): GAGVSQSPRYKVAKRGQDVALRCDPISGHVSLFWYQQALGQGPEFLTYFQNEAQLDKSGLPSDRFFAERPEGSVSTLKIQRTQQEDSAVYLCASSLGGGRGYEQYFGPGTRLTVT.

This clone has more than one count but fewer than ten. Other DNA sequences in the same sample also yield this CDR3. The chain employs TRBV7-3 and TRBJ2-5; 7 bases map to TRBD1. CDR3 length: 13 amino acids. Germline loops: CDR1 SGHTA, CDR2 FQGTGA. V shed 4 bases and J 2 bases; nucleotides not matched to a gene: 1. The CDR3 reads CASSWDRQETQYF. CDR3 bases: TGTGCCAGCAGCTGGGACAGACAAGAGACCCAGTACTTC.

This clone was detected only once. One end of the junction varies from germline; a read error may be responsible. V is TRBV5-1 and J is TRBJ1-4, with TRBD1 matching over 9 bases. Germline V gives CDR1 SGHRS, CDR2 YFSETQ. The CDR3 has 16 residues. CDR3: CASSLGQGLLNEKLFF. The DNA of the CDR3 is TGCGCCAGCAGTTTGGGACAGGGATTATTAAATGAAAAACTGTTTTTT.

The rearrangement joins TRBV30 to TRBJ2-5, with D perhaps assigned TRBD1 or TRBD2 (5 bases each). V lost 2 bases and J lost 7, with 20 bases in between. The V gene's germline CDR1 is GTSNPN and CDR2 SVGIG (reference sequence). This CDR3 has 15 residues. The CDR3: CAWSQWDPTAGTQYF. The CDR3 DNA reads as TGTGCCTGGAGTCAATGGGACCCGACCGCGGGGACCCAGTACTTC.

This clone was seen a handful of times. CDR3 amino acids: CAWSTRGERTEAFF. The CDR3 DNA sequence: TGTGCCTGGAGTACCCGAGGGGAGAGGACTGAAGCTTTCTTT. This chain connects TRBV30 to TRBJ1-1, with D perhaps matching TRBD1 (5 bases). Per germline, CDR1 GTSNPN and CDR2 SVGIG (reference sequence). CDR3 size: 14 residues. The ends were cut back, 2 bases at V and 5 bases at J, with 15 bases in the middle.

This rearrangement joins TRBV6-7 to TRBJ2-5; TRBD2 matches 14 bases. TRBV6-7 is assigned to the ORF class and has an uncertain function. V lost 6 bases, J lost 4 bases, and 16 bases stayed unmatched. The CDR3 length is 19 residues. CDR3: CASRRGGTSGSGEGETQYF. For the CDR3, the DNA is TGTGCCAGCAGGAGGGGAGGGACTAGCGGGAGCGGGGAGGGAGAGACCCAGTACTTC.

Remarks on this clone: The same CDR3 is also encoded by other DNA sequences in this sample. The gene calls are TRBV19 and TRBJ2-5, with 10 bases that match TRBD2. This CDR3 region has 14 residues. Trimming took 2 bases from V and 7 from J; bases not matched to a gene: 4. Germline assignment: CDR1 LNHDA and CDR2 SQIVND (reference sequence). The CDR3 DNA sequence: TGTGCCAGTAGTATACTAGCGGGAGAGGGGACCCAGTACTTC. It specifies CASSILAGEGTQYF.

Details on this clone: The sample contains more than one DNA sequence encoding this CDR3. The V gene is TRBV27, the J gene TRBJ1-5; D remains ambiguous. Germline values: CDR1 MNHEY, CDR2 SMNVEV (reference sequence). The CDR3 length is 14 residues. V dropped 5 bases and J dropped 1 base, with 9 bases sitting between them. The DNA for the CDR3 is TGTGCCAGCAGTAGGCCAGGCAGCAATCAGCCCCAGCATTTT. Translating it yields CASSRPGSNQPQHF.

On this clone itself: One end of the junction varies from germline; a read error may be responsible. The J gene is TRBJ2-7, the V gene TRBV6-1; 8 bases are shared with TRBD1. The germline gives CDR1 MNHNS, CDR2 SASEGT. CDR3 length: 14 amino acids. The CDR3 DNA reads as TGTGCCAGCAGAGACAGGGGAGCCTCCTACGAACAGTACTTC. It translates to CASRDRGASYEQYF.

This CDR3 is CAISESGSSYEQYF. CDR3 nucleotide sequence: TGTGCCATCAGTGAGTCCGGATCCTCCTACGAGCAGTACTTC. J is TRBJ2-7 and V is TRBV10-3; D gene uncertain. The CDR3 runs to 14 residues. Germline-derived CDR1 and CDR2 are ENHRY and SYGVKD. Trimming left V 0 bases short and J 0 bases short, with 6 bases between.

V is TRBV4-3 and J is TRBJ2-5; D is undetermined. The CDR3 contains 13 residues. Germline assignment: CDR1 LGHNA and CDR2 YSLEER. Trimming cost V 0 bases and J 1 base, with 3 bases left between them. CDR3 in amino acids: CASSQDFQETQYF. The CDR3 DNA is TGCGCCAGCAGCCAAGATTTCCAAGAGACCCAGTACTTC.

The V and J genes are TRBV7-9 and TRBJ1-1; D is uncertain. Trimming took off 1 base at V and 11 bases at J, with 14 bases between the two ends. The germline CDR1 and CDR2 sequences are SEHNR and FQNEAQ (reference sequence). The CDR3 sequence is 13 residues long. The CDR3 loop is CASSLVLEGKAFF. For the CDR3, the DNA is TGTGCCAGCAGCTTAGTATTGGAGGGCAAGGCTTTCTTT.

The rearrangement uses TRBV6-1 and TRBJ2-1; the D is unclear. The CDR3 runs 14 residues. With 7 bases removed from V and 6 bases from J, the gap between germline ends came to 16 bases. Germline CDR1 is MNHNS and CDR2 is SASEGT. In nucleotides, the CDR3 is TGTGCCAGCACCGAAGGGATGGAGACCAATGAGCAGTTCTTC. This codes for CASTEGMETNEQFF.

The chain couples TRBV6-5 to TRBJ2-5; D is possibly TRBD2 (5 bases). Germline CDR1 MNHEY, CDR2 SVGAGI. Trimming removed 0 bases at V and 4 bases at J, with 9 bases between. The CDR3 contains 14 residues. The CDR3 protein is CASSYSRARETQYF. The CDR3 DNA follows: TGTGCCAGCAGTTACTCGAGGGCTAGAGAGACCCAGTACTTC.

The V gene is TRBV2, the J gene TRBJ1-5; the D is unclear. Trimming pared 8 bases from V and 1 base from J, leaving 9 bases between. Germline loops: CDR1 SNHLY, CDR2 FYNNEI. There are 13 residues in the CDR3. The CDR3 sequence is CASERGSNQPQHF. The CDR3 region has the DNA TGTGCCAGCGAGCGTGGGAGCAATCAGCCCCAGCATTTT.

The J gene is TRBJ1-2, the V gene TRBV27, with a weak D call TRBD1 (6 bases). Germline CDR1 is MNHEY and CDR2 is SMNVEV (reference sequence). CDR3 length: 14 amino acids. The V end lost 3 bases, the J end lost 4 bases, and 12 bases lay between the germline ends. CDR3 DNA: TGTGCCAGCAGTTTGGGGGGGCTCGGCTATGGCTACACCTTC. Residues: CASSLGGLGYGYTF.

The J gene is TRBJ1-5, the V gene TRBV28; D is ambiguous. Trimming removed 4 bases at V and 6 bases at J, with 10 bases between. This CDR3 comprises 13 residues. Germline V gene data show CDR1 as MDHEN and CDR2 as SYDVKM. The CDR3, as DNA: TGTGCCAGCAGTTCTGGTTTGTTTCAGCCCCAGCATTTT. Translating gives CASSSGLFQPQHF.

There are many counts of this clone. This chain connects TRBV29-1 to TRBJ2-1, with 7 bases that match TRBD1. Germline lookup yields CDR1 SQVTM and CDR2 ANQGSEA. This CDR3 has 13 residues. The ends lost 7 bases at V and 5 bases at J; junction bases unmatched: 8. The CDR3 loop is CSASPDRDNEQFF. The CDR3 nucleotides read TGCAGCGCCTCACCCGACAGGGACAATGAGCAGTTCTTC.

The rearrangement uses TRBV29-1 and TRBJ1-1; possible D gene TRBD1, 6 bases. The V gene lost 0 bases and the J gene lost 6 bases, with 14 bases spanning the gap. Germline V gene sequence: CDR1 SQVTM, CDR2 ANQGSEA. The CDR3 loop spans 14 amino acids. The CDR3 here is CSVEEARGYPEAFF. Written as DNA, the CDR3 is TGCAGCGTTGAAGAGGCCAGGGGTTACCCTGAAGCTTTCTTT.

The gene calls are TRBV6-5 and TRBJ1-1; TRBD1 is a possible D gene (6 bases). Germline assignment: CDR1 MNHEY and CDR2 SVGAGI. The CDR3 contains 11 residues. V was shortened by 5 bases and J by 11 bases, with 12 bases between the two germline ends. The CDR3 bases are TGTGCCAGCAGTCAGGGGAGTTGGGCTTTCTTT. It encodes CASSQGSWAFF.

This chain joins TRBV7-2 and TRBJ1-6, with a possible D match to TRBD1 (6 bases). CDR1 and CDR2 (germline): SGHTA, FQGNSA. Trimming stripped 1 base from V and 8 bases from J, with 9 bases between. This CDR3 contains 14 residues. This CDR3 reads CASSLVNRDSPLHF. CDR3 nucleotides: TGTGCCAGCAGCTTAGTAAACAGGGATTCACCCCTCCACTTT.

The chain is built from TRBV19 and TRBJ2-3, with D unresolved. There are 13 residues in the CDR3. The V end was cut by 3 bases, the J end by 7 bases, with 11 bases between. Germline lookup yields CDR1 LNHDA and CDR2 SQIVND (reference sequence). As DNA, the CDR3 is TGTGCCAGTAGTATCCCAGGATTCAATACGCAGTATTTT. Its translation is CASSIPGFNTQYF.

The V gene is TRBV11-2, the J gene TRBJ2-6; D is possibly TRBD1 (6 bases). V gave up 5 bases and J gave up 2 bases, with 13 bases separating them. Germline CDR1 and CDR2: SGHAT and FQNNGV. The CDR3 contains 16 residues. The CDR3 nucleotides are TGTGCCAGCAGCATCAATTACAGGGCTGGGGCCAACGTCCTGACTTTC. Its translation: CASSINYRAGANVLTF.

The chain carries TRBV19 and TRBJ2-3; TRBD1 might be the D (6 bases). Germline V gene lookup returns CDR1 LNHDA and CDR2 SQIVND (reference sequence). There are 15 residues in the CDR3. Trimming removed 7 bases from V and 3 bases from J, with 17 bases in between. Written as DNA, the CDR3 is TGTGCCAGTACCGATAGAGGGGGAAGGACAGATACGCAGTATTTT. Translated: CASTDRGGRTDTQYF.

The V gene is TRBV29-1, the J gene TRBJ2-3; TRBD2 is a possible D gene (5 bases). V shed 6 bases and J shed 9 bases, with 10 bases lying between them. Germline loops: CDR1 SQVTM, CDR2 ANQGSEA. This CDR3 contains 10 residues. The CDR3 reads CSVDGSTQYF. The DNA for the CDR3 is TGCAGCGTGGATGGGAGCACGCAGTATTTT.

The chain has TRBV18 and TRBJ1-5; TRBD1 is a possible D gene (6 bases). The germline CDR1 and CDR2 sequences are KGHSH and LQKENI. V was shortened by 1 base and J by 7 bases, with 11 bases between the two germline ends. The CDR3 extends over 14 amino acids. CDR3 residues: CASSPRQVGQPQHF. The CDR3 DNA reads as TGTGCCAGCTCACCACGACAGGTCGGCCAGCCCCAGCATTTT.

This clone was counted between two and nine times. CDR3 in amino acids: CASSFPGSTQYF. For the CDR3, the DNA is TGTGCCAGCAGCTTCCCCGGGAGTACGCAGTATTTT. The V gene is TRBV7-2, the J gene TRBJ2-3; possible D gene TRBD2, 6 bases. The CDR3 length is 12 residues. V gave up 3 bases and J gave up 8 bases, with 9 bases separating them. Germline lookup yields CDR1 SGHTA and CDR2 FQGNSA.

The rearrangement uses TRBV7-3 and TRBJ1-1, with D perhaps matching TRBD1 (5 bases). V was shortened by 1 base and J by 6 bases, with 12 bases between the two germline ends. The CDR3 consists of 14 residues. The germline CDR1 and CDR2 sequences are SGHTA and FQGTGA. CDR3 DNA sequence: TGTGCCAGCAGCTTAAGCATACCAGGGTCTGAAGCTTTCTTT. Amino acids: CASSLSIPGSEAFF.